This is a list of T cell receptor beta chains from one sample in a study of early T cells in non-severe SARS-CoV-2 infection. TCRdb re-derived calls from the 5' RACE reads in MiXCR, one entry per CDR3 protein. The table lists fewer than 40,000 distinct CDR3 sequences, over 4.5% of them singletons. Material: whole blood. The receptors come from an adult who was a healthcare worker with PCR-confirmed SARS-CoV-2 infection or an uninfected control (not recorded which). Each CDR3 is given without its conserved first and last residue. Clone size is stated in some rows and not others, as once, few, many or a class when expanded.

clone_size: many; v_call: TRBV19; j_call: TRBJ1-5; cdr3_aa: ASSGIGQPQH
clone_size: few; v_call: TRBV24-1; j_call: TRBJ2-2; cdr3_aa: AATGGANTGELF
clone_size: few; v_call: TRBV19; j_call: TRBJ1-1; cdr3_aa: ASSGGRPYTEAF
clone_size: many; v_call: TRBV5-6; j_call: TRBJ2-1; cdr3_aa: ASSQTGTGRNEQF
clone_size: many; v_call: TRBV10-3; j_call: TRBJ2-6; cdr3_aa: AIREGVTGANVLT
clone_size: many; v_call: TRBV19; j_call: TRBJ2-3; cdr3_aa: ASTQSGGRSTDTQY
clone_size: many; v_call: TRBV20-1; j_call: TRBJ2-3; cdr3_aa: SASVRIAGTITDTQY
clone_size: many; v_call: TRBV27; j_call: TRBJ1-1; cdr3_aa: ASSDRTGEAF
clone_size: many; v_call: TRBV19; j_call: TRBJ1-2; cdr3_aa: ASSIQQGTPET
clone_size: .; v_call: TRBV7-9; j_call: TRBJ1-1; cdr3_aa: ASSLMKGQGSLNTEAF
clone_size: .; v_call: TRBV12-3/TRBV12-4; j_call: TRBJ2-5; cdr3_aa: ASSPGTAPRTQY
clone_size: many; v_call: TRBV7-2; j_call: TRBJ2-3; cdr3_aa: ASSLAHGDTQY
clone_size: many; v_call: TRBV18; j_call: TRBJ1-5; cdr3_aa: ASSTSASPQH
clone_size: many; v_call: TRBV27; j_call: TRBJ1-1; cdr3_aa: ASSFDRGYTEAF
clone_size: many; v_call: TRBV6-1; j_call: TRBJ1-5; cdr3_aa: ASSPEHRGLQPQH
clone_size: few; v_call: TRBV20-1; j_call: TRBJ2-7; cdr3_aa: SARQLSYEQY
clone_size: .; v_call: TRBV27; j_call: TRBJ1-2; cdr3_aa: ASSYSAGEGYT
clone_size: .; v_call: TRBV25-1; j_call: TRBJ2-1; cdr3_aa: ASTRQSGGAYNEQF
clone_size: many; v_call: TRBV11-2; j_call: TRBJ2-7; cdr3_aa: ASSLTPSGAYEQY
clone_size: many; v_call: TRBV12-3/TRBV12-4; j_call: TRBJ2-7; cdr3_aa: ASTRSGDASYEQY
clone_size: many; v_call: TRBV7-8; j_call: TRBJ2-2; cdr3_aa: ASSLVSGGQSGELF
clone_size: many; v_call: TRBV6-6; j_call: TRBJ2-7; cdr3_aa: ATSPAGTSYEQY
clone_size: many; v_call: TRBV11-2; j_call: TRBJ1-4; cdr3_aa: ASSLWRGEKLF
clone_size: many; v_call: TRBV7-3; j_call: TRBJ2-2; cdr3_aa: ASSPDRRSNTGELF
clone_size: few; v_call: TRBV21-1; j_call: TRBJ2-2; cdr3_aa: ASTQTTRNTGELF
clone_size: .; v_call: TRBV11-2; j_call: TRBJ1-1; cdr3_aa: ASSLEFGARNTEAF
clone_size: .; v_call: TRBV5-4; j_call: TRBJ1-3; cdr3_aa: ASSLTLGNTIY
clone_size: many; v_call: TRBV7-9; j_call: TRBJ2-3; cdr3_aa: ASSEGDTQY
clone_size: many; v_call: TRBV5-1; j_call: TRBJ2-3; cdr3_aa: ASSPGDSRADTQY
clone_size: many; v_call: TRBV6-1; j_call: TRBJ2-1; cdr3_aa: ASSVNNEQF
clone_size: many; v_call: TRBV14; j_call: TRBJ1-2; cdr3_aa: ASSQGHGLAYGYT
clone_size: few; v_call: TRBV29-1; j_call: TRBJ1-2; cdr3_aa: SVEKGPGYT
clone_size: .; v_call: TRBV6-2/TRBV6-3; j_call: TRBJ2-2; cdr3_aa: ASSWIERAANTGELF
clone_size: few; v_call: TRBV12-3/TRBV12-4; j_call: TRBJ2-7; cdr3_aa: ASSFEPYEQY
clone_size: many; v_call: TRBV10-3; j_call: TRBJ1-6; cdr3_aa: AIKDREGSPLH
clone_size: many; v_call: TRBV7-2; j_call: TRBJ1-2; cdr3_aa: ASSLVGTGGYGYT
clone_size: many; v_call: TRBV3-1; j_call: TRBJ2-1; cdr3_aa: ASSRTGSEQF
clone_size: many; v_call: TRBV20-1; j_call: TRBJ2-7; cdr3_aa: SVLAGVNDEQY
clone_size: few; v_call: TRBV29-1; j_call: TRBJ2-6; cdr3_aa: SVTGGTISGANVLT
clone_size: many; v_call: TRBV6-1; j_call: TRBJ1-3; cdr3_aa: ASSEGGGNTIY
clone_size: many; v_call: TRBV24-1; j_call: TRBJ2-1; cdr3_aa: ATSDSAGAVDEQF